The T cell receptor beta chain described here comes from a study of T-cell reconstitution after alpha-beta-depleted transplantation in children. Germline V lookup: CDR1 SGHRS, CDR2 YFSETQ. CDR3 length: 14 residues. Trimming removed 4 bases at V and 4 bases at J, with 14 bases between. TCRbeta library construction was performed incorporating unique molecular identifiers. MiXCR, applied by TCRdb to the PCR reads, yields one record per CDR3 protein. The sample carries around 450,000 distinct CDR3 sequences, about 17% recorded once. The receptor was derived from a boy less than two years old who had a stem cell transplant for Wiskott-Aldrich syndrome, so the T cells may come from the graft donor. Sequenced here: PBMCs, mostly from graft donor cells, sampled 360 days after TCRalphabeta/CD19-depleted stem cell transplant. The chain links TRBV5-1 to TRBJ1-1; D unclear. The CDR3 loop reads CASSQGSKRTEAFF. CDR3 DNA sequence: TGCGCCAGCAGCCAAGGGTCAAAGCGCACTGAAGCTTTCTTT.